This T cell receptor (beta chain) was identified in a study of T cells in Graves' hyperthyroidism and ophthalmopathy. Notes on the study in general: Ophthalmopathy was told apart from stable hyperthyroidism by a 13 V-J model. Most expanded thyroid clonotypes above 0.001 recurred in blood.

At least ten counts were recorded for this clonotype. What it recognizes is unknown. This CDR3 has 15 residues. Germline lookup yields CDR1 MNHEY and CDR2 SMNVEV (reference sequence). J was trimmed by 7 bases and V by 2 bases; bases with no gene match: 0. Patients were aged 18 to 65, had disease duration under 2 months, and had newly diagnosed hyperthyroidism. Template material for amplifying TCR beta CDR3 regions consisted of RNA transcripts. TCR CDR3 regions were first amplified by RT-PCR with HTBI primers. One entry per CDR3 protein, called by TCRdb with MiXCR from the multiplex PCR reads. The table shows around 690,000 distinct CDR3 sequences, with around 16% occurring only once.

The sample was blood. The sequence came from a man in his forties or fifties with Graves' hyperthyroidism. The rearrangement joins TRBV27 to TRBJ2-6; 12 nucleotides line up with TRBD1. CDR3 nucleotides: TGTGCCAGCAGTTTAGGGACAGGGGGCGCCAACGTCCTGACTTTC. This gives the protein CASSLGTGGANVLTF.